There are many counts of the clone carrying this T cell receptor (beta chain). The data were taken from a study of patients and donors after allogeneic stem cell transplantation. TCRdb itself ran the RT-PCR reads through MiXCR, one entry per CDR3 protein. The sample comprises about 76,000 distinct CDR3 sequences, approximately 25% of which are singletons, and more than 25% rests with the top ten. Trimming left V 6 bases short and J 2 bases short, with 10 bases between. Germline loops: CDR1 MDHEN, CDR2 SYDVKM. The CDR3 consists of 13 residues. This sequence was found in a human donor who was either an allogeneic HSCT recipient or a stem cell or donor lymphocyte infusion donor (not recorded which). It is not recorded whose cells these are; they may come from a transplant donor. The chain links TRBV28 to TRBJ1-2; D not certain. What was sequenced was blood, either unsorted or a sorted T cell fraction (not recorded which). The CDR3 loop reads CASRNAGNYGYTF. CDR3 DNA: TGTGCCAGCAGAAACGCGGGGAACTATGGCTACACCTTC.